The 5 T cell receptor beta chains listed next were all sequenced from one sample in a study of shared clonotypes between healthy human individuals. The table came from immunoSEQ multiplex PCR; TCRdb's copy has only in-frame clones and leaves some out. The repertoire holds 1 million to 1.2 million clones, with about 72% as singletons. Material: memory CD4+ T cells from PBMCs. Subset here: CD45RA-negative fraction. The origin of the receptors is a man younger than 35 in good health. Some clones in this sample may be carry-over from other donors' samples.

J is TRBJ1-1 and V is TRBV2; D gene ambiguous. This CDR3 comprises 12 residues. CDR1 is SNHLY and CDR2 is FYNNEI in the germline V gene. Trimming left V 6 bases short and J 1 base short, with 6 bases between. CDR3 sequence reads: CASRPSNTEAFF. DNA of the CDR3: TGTGCCAGCAGGCCTTCGAACACTGAAGCTTTCTTT.

CDR3 DNA sequence: TGTGCCAGCAGCTTAGCCCGGACAGGTTCTGGAAACACCATATATTTT. Protein product: CASSLARTGSGNTIYF. V and J are TRBV13 and TRBJ1-3; 7 bases are shared with TRBD1. This CDR3 spans 16 amino acids. J gave up 1 base and V 1 base, and 4 bases lay outside the gene matches. Germline values: CDR1 PRHDT, CDR2 FYEKMQ (reference sequence).

V usage is TRBV2 and J usage is TRBJ2-5, with D unclear. This CDR3 spans 11 amino acids. Germline CDR1 SNHLY, CDR2 FYNNEI. Deletions cut 7 bases from V and 5 bases from J, with 8 bases between. The CDR3 sequence: CASTELETQYF. The CDR3 bases are TGTGCCAGCACGGAGTTGGAGACCCAGTACTTC. The full variable domain, rest sourced from reference TRBV2 and TRBJ2-5, is EPEVTQTPSHQVTQMGQEVILRCVPISNHLYFYWYRQILGQKVEFLVSFYNNEISEKSEIFDDQFSVERPDGSNFTLKIRSTKLEDSAMYFCASTELETQYFGPGTRLLVL.

The rearrangement uses TRBV19 and TRBJ2-2; possibly TRBD2 for D (5 bases). Germline values: CDR1 LNHDA, CDR2 SQIVND (reference sequence). The V end lost 4 bases, the J end lost 6 bases, and 21 bases lay between the germline ends. This CDR3 is built from 17 residues. The DNA of the CDR3 is TGTGCCAGTAGTAGGAGGAATTCCGGGATCGTACCCGGGGAGCTGTTTTTT. Translated: CASSRRNSGIVPGELFF. Supplemented by reference TRBV19 and TRBJ2-2, the full variable domain reads DGGITQSPKYLFRKEGQNVTLSCEQNLNHDAMYWYRQDPGQGLRLIYYSQIVNDFQKGDIAEGYSVSREKKESFPLTVTSAQKNPTAFYLCASSRRNSGIVPGELFFGEGSRLTVL.

The sample holds one count of this clone. Other DNA sequences in the same sample also yield this CDR3. The rearrangement joins TRBV7-9 to TRBJ2-7, with D perhaps matching TRBD1 or TRBD2 (5 bases each). CDR1 is SEHNR, CDR2 FQNEAQ, per germline (reference sequence). Trimming shortened V by 3 bases and J by 1 base, and 7 bases separated the two germline ends. The CDR3 sequence is 13 residues long. The CDR3 is CASSFGGSYEQYF. CDR3 sequence (DNA): TGTGCCAGCAGCTTTGGGGGATCCTACGAGCAGTACTTC.